This T cell receptor beta chain originates from a study of T-cell reconstitution after alpha-beta-depleted transplantation in children listed by TCRdb under 2016. Regarding the study in general: Using TCR repertoire profiling, the study followed T-cell immune reconstitution in a quantitative way in children after TCRalphabeta/CD19-depleted allogeneic hematopoietic cell transplantation.

The CDR3 holds 13 amino acids from the cysteine to the phenylalanine. The retained sequence is limited to the CDR3, 39 bases, with the frame set at the first base. The germline V gene (reference sequence) supplies CDR1 LNHNV and CDR2 YYDKDF. V sheds 3 bases and J sheds 8 bases, leaving 13 bases between their ends. Regarding this clonotype: Its specific antigen is unknown. Per-base qualities were not stored, and no clone one base away is much larger.

To prepare the library, PCR was applied. The instrument given in TCRdb is Illumina HiSeq 2500. To normalize quantification of the TCRbeta repertoire, the TCR libraries were built with molecular barcoding that relied on unique molecular identifiers. TCRdb reworked the public reads: Q25 trimming with fastp, MiXCR clone assembly, productive beta chains retained. Each entry merges the rows of one CDR3 protein and shows their most common DNA and genes. The sample contains about 400,000 distinct CDR3 sequences, roughly 13% of them found a single time. The top ten hold approximately 4.3% of the sample. The V and J segments used are TRBV15 and TRBJ1-1, and perhaps TRBD1 as D gene, on 5 matching bases. This TCR was recovered from a human donor who donated a stem cell graft to a child with Fanconi anemia. The input for sequencing was PBMCs, taken from the stem cell graft. The nucleotides read TGTGCCACCAGCAGTGATTCAGGGTGGGAAGCTTTCTTT. Protein translation: CATSSDSGWEAFF.